The 13 T cell receptor beta chains reported below all come from one sample, sequenced in a study of CD8+CD57+ T cells in acquired aplastic anemia. Genomic DNA was employed as the template in profiling TCR beta VDJ and CDR3. MiXCR, run by TCRdb on the reads, gives a single entry per CDR3 protein. The table lists just over 400,000 distinct CDR3 sequences, about two thirds of them singletons. Input material: sorted CD4+, CD8+, or CD8+CD57+ T cells (not recorded which) from PBMCs. The receptors here all came from a human donor in good health, serving as a control.

This clonotype was seen more than once but under ten times. The CDR3 does not close with the conserved phenylalanine or tryptophan, likely indicating a read error. This chain joins TRBV19 and TRBJ1-1; no clear D gene. With 5 bases removed from V and 11 bases from J, the gap between germline ends came to 24 bases. The CDR3 covers 15 residues. Germline CDR1 LNHDA, CDR2 SQIVND (reference sequence). The CDR3 is CASSPRQVNVDEAFY. As DNA, the CDR3 is TGTGCCAGTAGTCCCCGGCAGGTGAACGTCGATGAGGCTTTCTAT.

In its sample, this clonotype was seen many times. V usage is TRBV9 and J usage is TRBJ1-1; no firm D call. Trimming took 0 bases from V and 3 from J, leaving 9 bases between them. CDR3 length: 14 residues. The germline V gene encodes CDR1 SGDLS and CDR2 YYNGEE. The DNA of the CDR3 is TGTGCCAGCAGCGTAGGACCCGTCGACACTGAAGCTTTCTTT. Translated, it gives CASSVGPVDTEAFF. Full variable domain (missing parts from reference TRBV9 and TRBJ1-1): DSGVTQTPKHLITATGQRVTLRCSPRSGDLSVYWYQQSLDQGLQFLIQYYNGEERAKGNILERFSAQQFPDLHSELNLSSLELGDSALYFCASSVGPVDTEAFFGQGTRLTVV.

The rearrangement joins TRBV11-2 to TRBJ1-5; D not resolved. V was trimmed by 3 bases and J by 2 bases, leaving 11 bases between them. CDR3 length: 15 residues. Looked up from germline, CDR1 is SGHAT and CDR2 is FQNNGV. The CDR3 sequence is CASSLYKGGNQPQHF. The CDR3 region has the DNA TGTGCCAGCAGCTTGTACAAGGGAGGCAATCAGCCCCAGCATTTT.

The rearrangement links TRBV2 to TRBJ1-5; 7 bases fit TRBD1. Per the germline V gene, CDR1 is SNHLY and CDR2 is FYNNEI. V lost 4 bases, J lost 4 bases, and 7 bases stayed unmatched. The CDR3 spans 15 residues. The CDR3, as DNA: TGTGCCAGCAGTGGGGACAGTGGGGGTAATCAGCCCCAGCATTTT. This sequence encodes CASSGDSGGNQPQHF.

The CDR3 sequence: CASSATRQAGGITDTQYF. In nucleotides, the CDR3 is TGCGCCAGCAGCGCCACCCGGCAAGCGGGGGGAATCACAGATACGCAGTATTTT. This chain joins TRBV5-1 and TRBJ2-3; 9 bases map to TRBD2. V shed 4 bases, J shed 2 bases, and the junction held 14 bases outside the gene matches. CDR1 is SGHRS and CDR2 is YFSETQ in the germline V gene. This CDR3 has 18 residues.

This clonotype has just one count. The CDR3 region is CASSSRTGRDEQYV. CDR3 nucleotides: TGTGCCAGCAGTTCTAGGACAGGGCGGGACGAGCAGTACGTC. The genes are TRBV6-5 and TRBJ2-7; 8 nucleotides align to TRBD1. CDR3 length: 14 residues. With V trimmed by 4 bases and J by 5 bases, 7 bases remained unmatched. In germline, CDR1 is MNHEY, CDR2 SVGAGI.

Details on this clonotype: Without the conserved terminal phenylalanine or tryptophan, this CDR3 likely stems from a read error. The limits of the CDR3 on the DNA are not certain, so only TCRdb's listed CDR3 is given. The genes are TRBV7-4 and TRBJ1-1. Germline CDR1 SGHVT, CDR2 SQSDAQ. The CDR3 spans 13 amino acids, including both terminal residues. CDR3 in amino acids: CASSLGSRTETQY.

The chain joins TRBV9 to TRBJ2-7, with D perhaps matching TRBD1 or TRBD2 (5 bases each). V lost 4 bases and J 11 bases, leaving 22 bases between the germline ends. The CDR3 extends over 14 amino acids. Germline V gives CDR1 SGDLS, CDR2 YYNGEE. The CDR3 spells CASSRSRGPYNEYF. DNA for the CDR3: TGTGCCAGCAGCCGTAGCCGGGGCCCCTACAATGAGTACTTC.

J is TRBJ2-3 and V is TRBV12-5, with D hard to call. The CDR3 totals 14 residues. Germline V gives CDR1 LGHNT, CDR2 FRNRAP. V was clipped by 1 base and J by 2 bases, with 7 bases between them. The CDR3 DNA reads as TGTGCTAGTGGTTTGGGCCCGTCCACAGATACGCAGTATTTT. Residues: CASGLGPSTDTQYF.

Turning to this clonotype: Without the conserved terminal phenylalanine or tryptophan, this CDR3 likely stems from a read error. Because the CDR3's place on the DNA is in doubt, the DNA is left out and the CDR3 is given as listed by TCRdb. J is TRBJ1-1 and V is TRBV7-2; the DNA was not compared with TRBD1, the D call given in the table. The CDR3 sequence runs 13 residues, both termini included. The germline V gene has CDR1 SGHTA and CDR2 FQGNSA. CDR3 residues: CASSPSPGQDNEK.

On this clonotype itself: A read error may produce the germline difference seen at one junction end. The rearrangement links TRBV29-1 to TRBJ1-5; 7 bases agree with TRBD1. The length of the CDR3 is 13 residues. Germline V CDR1 and CDR2: SQVTM, ANQGSEA. CDR3 sequence (DNA): TGCGGCGTGGGGGACAGTGGCAATCAGCCCCAGCATTTT. This encodes CGVGDSGNQPQHF. The full variable domain, its missing parts supplied by reference TRBV29-1 and TRBJ1-5, is SAVISQKPSRDICQRGTSLTIQCQVDSQVTMMFWYRQQPGQSLTLIATANQGSEATYESGFVIDKFPISRPNLTFSTLTVSNMSPEDSSIYLCGVGDSGNQPQHFGDGTRLSIL.

The genes are TRBV6-6 and TRBJ2-3; 10 positions agree with TRBD1. The CDR3 has 15 residues. Trimming took 1 base from V and 4 from J; bases not matched to a gene: 2. Germline CDR1 reads MNHNY; CDR2 reads SVGAGI (reference sequence). For the CDR3, the DNA is TGTGCCAGCAGTTACTGGACAGGGGGAGCAGATACGCAGTATTTT. Its translation is CASSYWTGGADTQYF.

This clonotype appeared once. Mismatch with germline at one junction end may stem from a read error. The rearrangement uses TRBV9 and TRBJ2-7, with D possibly being TRBD1 (6 bases). The CDR3 is made up of 14 amino acids. The germline CDR1 and CDR2 sequences are SGDLS and YYNGEE. The CDR3 sequence: CASNLSMGTPEQNF. DNA of the CDR3: TGTGCCAGCAACCTATCTATGGGGACACCGGAACAGAACTTC.